A single sample gave rise to the 17 T cell receptor beta chains below, sequenced in a study of shared clonotypes between healthy human individuals. The data were produced by immunoSEQ multiplex PCR, yet TCRdb's version contains in-frame clones alone and is incomplete. The profile shows approximately 1,500,000 clones, 95% to 99% of them singletons. Source material: naive CD4+ T cells sorted from blood. Regarding subset: CD45RA+ positively selected. These receptors originate from a man aged 25 to 40 in good health.

This chain joins TRBV10-2 and TRBJ1-5; a weak D match, TRBD1 (5 bases). In germline, CDR1 is WSHSY, CDR2 SAAADI. This CDR3 is built from 12 residues. V was shortened by 6 bases and J by 8 bases, with 11 bases between the two germline ends. CDR3 protein: CASRQGVEPQHF. CDR3 DNA sequence: TGCGCCAGCAGGCAGGGTGTGGAGCCCCAGCATTTT.

This chain uses TRBV29-1 with TRBJ2-5; 7 bases agree with TRBD1. From germline, CDR1 is SQVTM and CDR2 ANQGSEA. The junction had 7 bases not matched to a gene; V was cut back by 6 bases and J by 3 bases. CDR3 length: 13 residues. This CDR3 reads CSVRTGSKETQYF. Written as DNA, the CDR3 is TGCAGCGTGAGGACAGGCTCAAAAGAGACCCAGTACTTC.

This chain uses TRBV11-2 with TRBJ2-7; D gene uncertain. Trimming left V 1 base short and J 3 bases short, with 13 bases between. Germline V gene lookup returns CDR1 SGHAT and CDR2 FQNNGV. The CDR3 extends over 15 amino acids. CDR3 DNA: TGTGCCAGCAGCTTAGTCCGTGGCACCATCTACGAGCAGTACTTC. This encodes CASSLVRGTIYEQYF.

The chain couples TRBV18 to TRBJ2-1, with a possible D match to TRBD2 (6 bases). There are 12 residues in the CDR3. V dropped 1 base and J dropped 12 bases, with 10 bases sitting between them. Germline V lookup: CDR1 KGHSH, CDR2 LQKENI. The CDR3 loop reads CASSPLLSGQFF. Here the CDR3 DNA reads TGTGCCAGCTCACCACTTCTTAGCGGGCAGTTCTTC.

The rearrangement links TRBV28 to TRBJ2-1, with TRBD2 identical over 9 bases. The trim removed 8 bases at V and 0 bases at J, leaving 8 bases unmatched. Germline CDR1 and CDR2: MDHEN and SYDVKM. The CDR3 sequence is 16 residues long. The CDR3 loop is CASGNSGRLSYNEQFF. The CDR3 coding sequence is TGTGCCAGCGGGAATAGCGGGAGACTCTCCTACAATGAGCAGTTCTTC.

Notes on this clone: This same CDR3 is encoded by further DNA sequences in the sample. CDR3: CSVEVLAGVPDTQYF. CDR3 coding DNA: TGCAGCGTTGAAGTTTTAGCGGGAGTCCCAGATACGCAGTATTTT. V is TRBV29-1 and J is TRBJ2-3; 9 bases map to TRBD2. After removal of 1 base from V and 4 bases from J, the junction contained 6 bases not matched to a gene. The V gene's germline CDR1 is SQVTM and CDR2 ANQGSEA. The CDR3 totals 15 residues.

The chain uses TRBV11-1 and TRBJ2-7; 15 positions agree with TRBD2. Germline V CDR1 and CDR2: SGHAT, FQDESV (reference sequence). The CDR3 consists of 18 residues. The ends lost 5 bases at V and 6 bases at J; junction bases unmatched: 14. The CDR3 loop is CASSRGLAGGPPLREQYF. CDR3 DNA sequence: TGTGCCAGCAGCCGAGGACTAGCGGGAGGGCCTCCACTACGCGAGCAGTACTTC.

The chain has TRBV25-1 and TRBJ1-2, with D unclear. Germline lookup yields CDR1 MGHDK and CDR2 SYGVNS. Between the trimmed V and J ends, which lost 1 base and 4 bases, there was a span of 13 bases. This CDR3 comprises 15 residues. The CDR3 protein is CASSELGSLPYGYTF. The CDR3 bases are TGTGCCAGCAGTGAATTGGGCAGCCTCCCCTATGGCTACACCTTC.

The rearrangement uses TRBV6-6 and TRBJ2-7; D is perhaps TRBD1 (5 bases). Trimming pared 6 bases from V and 7 bases from J, leaving 16 bases between. This CDR3 is built from 13 residues. Germline CDR1 is MNHNY and CDR2 is SVGAGI (reference sequence). The CDR3 here is CASSKGQGREQYF. The DNA for the CDR3 is TGTGCCAGCAGCAAGGGCCAGGGCAGGGAGCAGTACTTC.

CDR3 region: CASSKGQEHYEQYF. CDR3 coding DNA: TGCGCCAGCAGCAAAGGACAGGAACACTACGAGCAGTACTTC. The chain couples TRBV5-1 to TRBJ2-7, with 7 positions matching TRBD1. The germline CDR1 and CDR2 sequences are SGHRS and YFSETQ. V was clipped by 4 bases and J by 3 bases; unmatched bases: 7. The CDR3 loop spans 14 amino acids.

With respect to this clone: At the DNA level, this CDR3 is encoded by other sequences in the same sample as well. V gene TRBV2 combines with J gene TRBJ1-4; D unclear. V was clipped by 0 bases and J by 2 bases, with 10 bases between them. This CDR3 has 16 amino acids. Per the germline V gene, CDR1 is SNHLY and CDR2 is FYNNEI. In nucleotides, the CDR3 is TGTGCCAGCAGTGAAGCCGGCAGAACTACTAATGAAAAACTGTTTTTT. Translation gives CASSEAGRTTNEKLFF.

This chain joins TRBV6-1 and TRBJ2-4; possible D gene TRBD2, 6 bases. Germline CDR1 MNHNS, CDR2 SASEGT. The CDR3 loop spans 12 amino acids. Trimming stripped 7 bases from V and 7 bases from J, with 11 bases between. CDR3 sequence reads: CASTEGWNIQYF. The CDR3 DNA follows: TGTGCCAGCACGGAGGGGTGGAACATTCAGTACTTC.

This clone is a singleton in its sample. The chain combines TRBV30 with TRBJ2-3, with D unresolved. Germline CDR1 and CDR2: GTSNPN and SVGIG (reference sequence). CDR3 length: 16 residues. V was clipped by 8 bases and J by 0 bases, with 21 bases between them. As DNA, the CDR3 is TGTGCCCAAAGCCTGGTCGTCCCCCTTAGCACAGATACGCAGTATTTT. It codes for CAQSLVVPLSTDTQYF.

J is TRBJ2-1 and V is TRBV7-7; possibly TRBD2 for D (6 bases). Per germline, CDR1 SSHAT and CDR2 FNYEAQ (reference sequence). This CDR3 spans 15 amino acids. Deletions cut 0 bases from V and 6 bases from J, with 12 bases between. CDR3 nucleotide sequence: TGTGCCAGCAGCTTAGCGGGAGGCGTTGGCAATGAGCAGTTCTTC. As protein: CASSLAGGVGNEQFF.

The V and J genes are TRBV2 and TRBJ2-2; D might be TRBD2 (6 bases). The CDR3 totals 13 residues. Looked up from germline, CDR1 is SNHLY and CDR2 is FYNNEI. Trimming pared 8 bases from V and 4 bases from J, leaving 11 bases between. Here the CDR3 DNA reads TGTGCCAGCTCCGGGACTTTCACCGGGGAGCTGTTTTTT. As protein: CASSGTFTGELFF.

This chain links TRBV27 with TRBJ2-1; 9 nucleotides agree with TRBD1. The CDR3 runs 17 residues. In germline, CDR1 is MNHEY, CDR2 SMNVEV (reference sequence). V was pared by 4 bases and J by 2 bases, with 9 bases of the junction left unmatched. The CDR3 nucleotides are TGTGCCAGCAGTTACCCGACCGGGACAGGGACCTACAATGAGCAGTTCTTC. Its protein product is CASSYPTGTGTYNEQFF.

This clone came up once. The rearrangement joins TRBV18 to TRBJ2-5, with D tentatively TRBD1 (6 bases). The germline gives CDR1 KGHSH, CDR2 LQKENI. V lost 1 base and J lost 2, with 11 bases in between. This CDR3 is built from 15 residues. CDR3 DNA sequence: TGTGCCAGCTCACCACAGAAGGGACAACAAGAGACCCAGTACTTC. This codes for CASSPQKGQQETQYF.